This record covers a single T cell receptor (beta chain). What it binds is unknown. Whole blood that had not undergone T cell sorting provided the isolated total RNA. Reprocessing the 5' RACE reads, TCRdb reports a single entry for every CDR3 protein and omits DNA. This table lists about 200,000 distinct CDR3 sequences. This entry comes from a study of monozygotic twins with inflammatory bowel disease. Overall study findings and caveats: A single strong clonotype or signal linked to IBD was not supported. Twins with IBD were found to have lower TCRbeta diversity (inverse Simpson) than healthy co-twins.

CDR3 length: 12 amino acids. The V gene's germline CDR1 is SEHNR and CDR2 FQNEAQ (reference sequence). The source is a human donor with ulcerative colitis or Crohn's disease, or a healthy co-twin of an affected twin (not recorded which). The sequenced material came from blood. This chain uses TRBV7-9 with TRBJ1-1; there is no DNA to check the TCRdb D call of TRBD1. Here the CDR3 reads CASSPGDTEAFF.